The 19 T cell receptor beta chains presented below share a single source sample, sequenced in a study of technical replicates of blood from several donors. Sequenced by immunoSEQ multiplex PCR; TCRdb stores in-frame clones only, minus some. The profile covers about 88,000 clones, with around 94% appearing a single time and 0.25% taken by the ten largest. What was sequenced was T cells isolated from PBMCs. Source of these receptors: a human donor in good health.

The J gene is TRBJ2-5, the V gene TRBV9; 9 positions match TRBD1. The CDR3 is made up of 16 amino acids. CDR1 is SGDLS and CDR2 is YYNGEE in the germline V gene. J was trimmed by 5 bases and V by 3 bases; bases with no gene match: 11. As DNA, the CDR3 is TGTGCCAGCAGCGCCCCCCGGACAGGGGTTGGGGAGACCCAGTACTTC. Protein sequence: CASSAPRTGVGETQYF.

This clone was recorded only once. This chain joins TRBV5-8 and TRBJ1-4; 9 nucleotides match TRBD1. The V gene's germline CDR1 is SGHTS and CDR2 YDEGEE. This CDR3 has 14 residues. With V trimmed by 4 bases and J by 8 bases, 6 bases remained unmatched. The CDR3 DNA reads TGTGCCAGCAGCCCGGGACAGGGATCAGAAAAACTGTTTTTT. Translating it yields CASSPGQGSEKLFF.

The chain joins TRBV19 to TRBJ1-4; TRBD1 matches 8 bases. Germline CDR1 and CDR2: LNHDA and SQIVND (reference sequence). V was pared by 1 base and J by 6 bases, with 7 bases of the junction left unmatched. CDR3 length: 16 residues. This CDR3 is CASSIAMTGEHEKLFF. CDR3 nucleotides: TGTGCCAGTAGTATAGCGATGACAGGGGAGCATGAAAAACTGTTTTTT.

This clone was observed a single time. This rearrangement joins TRBV21-1 to TRBJ2-1; the table's D call of TRBD2 was not tested on the DNA. TRBV21-1 is described as a pseudogene. This CDR3 region has 20 residues. The CDR3 nucleotides read TGTGCCAGCAGCAAAGGAAAGGGACTAGCGGGGGGGAGAATTGGCAATGAGCAGTTCTTC. This encodes CASSKGKGLAGGRIGNEQFF.

The chain couples TRBV2 to TRBJ2-2, with TRBD2 as a possible D gene (5 bases). CDR1 SNHLY and CDR2 FYNNEI come from the germline V gene. The V end lost 5 bases, the J end lost 6 bases, and 10 bases lay between the germline ends. This CDR3 contains 13 residues. CDR3 sequence (DNA): TGTGCCAGCAGTTTACTAGTGTCCGGGGAGCTGTTTTTT. Encoded protein: CASSLLVSGELFF.

The genes are TRBV14 and TRBJ1-6, with a possible D match to TRBD1 (5 bases). The V end was cut by 2 bases, the J end by 6 bases, with 11 bases between. Germline V CDR1 and CDR2: SGHDN, FVKESK. The CDR3 loop spans 15 amino acids. CDR3 amino acids: CASSQMGLGNSPLHF. The CDR3, as DNA: TGTGCCAGCAGCCAAATGGGGCTAGGTAATTCACCCCTCCACTTT.

CDR3 in amino acids: CASRTGGSRYEQYF. CDR3 sequence (DNA): TGTGCCAGCAGGACGGGGGGGTCAAGATACGAGCAGTACTTC. The V call is TRBV13, the J call TRBJ2-7; 8 bases are a match to TRBD2. V trimming: 6 bases; J trimming: 4 bases; junction bases outside the gene matches: 8. Germline CDR1 and CDR2: PRHDT and FYEKMQ (reference sequence). This CDR3 comprises 14 residues.

The chain carries TRBV9 and TRBJ1-1; unclear D gene. Germline CDR1 SGDLS, CDR2 YYNGEE. V lost 2 bases and J lost 3, with 17 bases in between. The CDR3 is 16 residues long. The CDR3 here is CASSVGVYRADTEAFF. The CDR3 bases are TGTGCCAGCAGCGTGGGAGTTTATAGGGCGGACACTGAAGCTTTCTTT.

The CDR3 loop reads CASSLGGQGLGNTEAFF. The CDR3 DNA reads TGTGCCAGCAGCTTAGGGGGACAGGGGCTCGGGAACACTGAAGCTTTCTTT. The chain carries TRBV7-2 and TRBJ1-1; 10 bases match TRBD1. The CDR3 totals 17 residues. Germline assignment: CDR1 SGHTA and CDR2 FQGNSA. J was trimmed by 1 base and V by 1 base; bases with no gene match: 6.

The gene calls are TRBV5-1 and TRBJ2-5, with 7 bases that match TRBD1. The CDR3 extends over 14 amino acids. Trimming took 7 bases from V and 2 from J; bases not matched to a gene: 8. Germline V gene lookup returns CDR1 SGHRS and CDR2 YFSETQ. CDR3 nucleotide sequence: TGCGCCAGCGCCCAAGGGGGCGGGCAAGAGACCCAGTACTTC. This codes for CASAQGGGQETQYF.

The V gene is TRBV10-1, the J gene TRBJ1-4, with a weak D call TRBD1 (6 bases). The CDR3 is made up of 14 amino acids. V dropped 4 bases and J dropped 5 bases, with 11 bases sitting between them. Per the germline V gene, CDR1 is WNHNN and CDR2 is SYGVQD (reference sequence). In DNA, the CDR3 is TGCGCCAGCAGTGCACAGGGCGAAAATGAAAAACTGTTTTTT. It encodes CASSAQGENEKLFF.

V and J are TRBV19 and TRBJ2-1; 13 bases agree with TRBD2. Trimming at V came to 5 bases and at J to 9 bases, leaving 13 bases not matched to a gene. This CDR3 contains 17 residues. Germline CDR1 LNHDA, CDR2 SQIVND (reference sequence). The CDR3 spells CASSGALGLAGEAEQFF. CDR3 coding DNA: TGTGCCAGTAGTGGTGCCCTCGGACTAGCGGGAGAGGCTGAGCAGTTCTTC.

The chain carries TRBV11-2 and TRBJ2-1; TRBD2 aligns across 12 bases. Germline CDR1 SGHAT, CDR2 FQNNGV. This CDR3 is built from 15 residues. V trimming: 0 bases; J trimming: 9 bases; junction bases outside the gene matches: 3. DNA of the CDR3: TGTGCCAGCAGCTTAGAGGCTAGCGGGGGGGCTGAGCAGTTCTTC. Protein sequence: CASSLEASGGAEQFF.

In this sample, this clone turned up once. The gene calls are TRBV27 and TRBJ2-1; D possibly corresponds to TRBD2 (6 bases). Looked up from germline, CDR1 is MNHEY and CDR2 is SMNVEV (reference sequence). V was shortened by 1 base and J by 7 bases, with 14 bases between the two germline ends. The CDR3 loop spans 15 amino acids. For the CDR3, the DNA is TGTGCCAGCAGTTTATTACGCGGCGGGGCTAATGAGCAGTTCTTC. Protein: CASSLLRGGANEQFF.

The chain uses TRBV2 and TRBJ1-3; D is unresolved. The CDR3 runs to 13 residues. The germline V and J ends were trimmed by 7 bases and 6 bases, with 13 bases remaining between them. Germline lookup yields CDR1 SNHLY and CDR2 FYNNEI. CDR3 in amino acids: CASKLLSVNTIYF. The CDR3 DNA reads TGTGCCAGCAAGTTGCTATCGGTAAACACCATATATTTT.

The rearrangement joins TRBV2 to TRBJ2-7, with TRBD1 identical over 10 bases. After removal of 7 bases from V and 3 bases from J, the junction contained 9 bases not matched to a gene. Germline CDR1 reads SNHLY; CDR2 reads FYNNEI. CDR3 length: 15 residues. This CDR3 reads CASNNLGQGDYEQYF. In DNA form, the CDR3 reads TGTGCCAGCAATAATTTAGGACAGGGGGACTACGAGCAGTACTTC.

The rearrangement uses TRBV5-1 and TRBJ1-1, with no clear D. Germline CDR1 SGHRS, CDR2 YFSETQ. The CDR3 extends over 14 amino acids. Trimming took off 0 bases at V and 5 bases at J, with 11 bases between the two ends. This CDR3 reads CASSLVFSGTEAFF. CDR3 DNA: TGCGCCAGCAGCTTGGTTTTCTCGGGGACTGAAGCTTTCTTT.

The V and J genes are TRBV27 and TRBJ2-7; a weak D match, TRBD2 (6 bases). The length of the CDR3 is 12 residues. Per germline, CDR1 MNHEY and CDR2 SMNVEV (reference sequence). V was pared by 3 bases and J by 6 bases, with 9 bases between. CDR3 bases: TGTGCCAGCAGTTTTTCGGGGGTCGAGCAGTACTTC. Translated, it gives CASSFSGVEQYF.

This chain connects TRBV18 to TRBJ2-2; D ambiguous. V was pared by 4 bases and J by 2 bases, with 8 bases between. In germline, CDR1 is KGHSH, CDR2 LQKENI. CDR3 length equals 14 residues. The CDR3 spells CASSRSENTGELFF. For the CDR3, the DNA is TGTGCCAGCTCACGTTCAGAAAACACCGGGGAGCTGTTTTTT.